The present entry profiles one T cell receptor beta chain with its context. Which antigen it targets is not known. No per-base quality is available; no much larger clone lies one base away. The data were taken from a study of blood T cell repertoires in COVID-19 (dated by TCRdb to about 2020). General notes on the study: Samples covering the acute and convalescent phases of COVID-19 were provided by collaborators in the United States, Italy and Spain. The material from the prospective study consisted of cDNA or gDNA derived from T cells, B-cell-depleted T cells, or PBMCs. Subjects who had been exposed to COVID-19, were actively infected with it, or had recovered from it provided the deeply sampled blood TCRbeta repertoires that made up the dataset. A freely available public database, intended as a resource for researchers studying the immune response to SARS-CoV-2, is where the repertoires were released. Samples were obtained from the ongoing ImmuneRACE study (first 160 participants) and from 1,254 subjects provided by 6 global collaborators. Nearly every sample came with metadata listing a de-identified subject ID, COVID-19 status, age in years and sex. HLA class I and class II types, where available, came from metadata supplied by the sample provider rather than from assay-based typing. Study-level results and caveats: How much clinical and demographic metadata was included differed by source and by participant, and the metadata was provided uncurated.

Each collaborating institution followed its own protocols to collect whole blood in K2EDTA tubes. Collaborator samples were shipped for TCRbeta analysis as frozen whole blood, isolated PBMCs, or DNA extracted from either sample type. TCRbeta CDR3 regions were amplified from genomic DNA using the immunoSEQ Assay, a bias-controlled multiplex PCR. Regarding the original processing steps: The number of nucleated cells in each sample was estimated by amplification of reference gene primers within the assay. To quantify the absolute abundance of each unique TCRbeta CDR3 rearrangement, sequence reads were collapsed and filtered. Productive Simpson clonality was computed per sample as the square root of Simpson's diversity index over productive rearrangements. TCRdb retrieved this table from immuneACCESS and kept in-frame rearrangements only. Not all clones are present; in checked studies, unresolved V genes account for under half, and no reason is known for the remainder. The DNA was the basis for D and trimming; V, J and clone size are from that table. The sample table records under 250,000 clones; around 81% of these occur just once. Jointly, the top ten make up more than 6% of the sample.

Reading from cysteine to phenylalanine, the CDR3 counts 15 amino acids. Only the CDR3 region is kept as DNA, spanning 45 bases read in frame from base 1. Ends trimmed: V by 4 bases, J by 2 bases; bases unmatched to a gene: 4. The germline V gene supplies CDR1 SGHTA and CDR2 FQGNSA. Sequences were obtained from peripheral blood. The clonotype comes from a woman in her sixties or seventies with active or convalescent COVID-19. The rearranged segments are TRBV7-2 and TRBJ1-4, and TRBD1 aligns with 7 junction nucleotides. The bases read TGTGCCAGCAGCTGGGTAGGGGGCACTAATGAAAAACTGTTTTTT. Its coded protein is CASSWVGGTNEKLFF.